Shown below are 11 T cell receptor beta chains from a single sample sequenced in a study of blood T cell repertoires in COVID-19 (dated by TCRdb to 2019 to 2021). The library was made by the immunoSEQ multiplex PCR assay. TCRdb took over this immuneACCESS table, retaining in-frame rearrangements with V and J assigned. Such tables are incomplete; in checked studies, under half of the missing clones stem from an unresolved V gene, and the remainder is unexplained. The sample includes 160,000 or so clones, with roughly 90% observed a single time. Around 2.9% of the sample belongs to the ten largest clones. The sample taken for sequencing was peripheral blood. The origin of the receptors is a man aged 60 to 75 with acute or convalescent COVID-19.

This clone was observed a handful of times. The rearrangement joins TRBV11-3 to TRBJ2-3, with a possible D match to TRBD2 (7 bases). CDR3 length: 14 amino acids. Between the trimmed V and J ends, which lost 6 bases and 7 bases, there was a span of 17 bases. Germline-derived CDR1 and CDR2 are SGHNT and YENEEA. Here the CDR3 DNA reads TGTGCCAGCAGAGGGGGGGGCAGGAGGTATACGCAGTATTTT. It codes for CASRGGGRRYTQYF.

The V gene is TRBV11-2, the J gene TRBJ1-1; the D is unclear. CDR3 size: 16 residues. Germline V gene lookup returns CDR1 SGHAT and CDR2 FQNNGV. The V end lost 0 bases, the J end lost 3 bases, and 14 bases lay between the germline ends. In DNA form, the CDR3 reads TGTGCCAGCAGCTTAGATCCGCTTCCCGGGGACACTGAAGCTTTCTTT. Its protein is CASSLDPLPGDTEAFF.

This chain uses TRBV19 with TRBJ1-5; 8 positions match TRBD1. CDR1 is LNHDA and CDR2 is SQIVND in the germline V gene (reference sequence). V shed 10 bases and J 4 bases; nucleotides not matched to a gene: 6. The CDR3 runs 13 residues. The CDR3 DNA sequence: TGTGCCATCGCGGACAGGGCTAATCAGCCCCAGCATTTT. This gives the protein CAIADRANQPQHF.

This chain joins TRBV7-8 and TRBJ1-2; 7 nucleotides align to TRBD1. The germline CDR1 and CDR2 sequences are SGHVS and FQNEAQ. This CDR3 contains 16 residues. V was pared by 5 bases and J by 2 bases, with 11 bases of the junction left unmatched. The CDR3 DNA is TGTGCCAGCAGCCTTTACGGGACAGCGAGAAACTATGGCTACACCTTC. It specifies CASSLYGTARNYGYTF.

V usage is TRBV6-4 and J usage is TRBJ1-6; D is unresolved. The CDR3 is made up of 13 amino acids. CDR1 MRHNA and CDR2 SNTAGT come from the germline V gene. Trimming stripped 8 bases from V and 13 bases from J, with 18 bases between. The CDR3 nucleotides read TGTGCCAGCGCCCGAGACGGGAATGCTCCCCTCCACTTT. Translated: CASARDGNAPLHF.

The genes are TRBV5-1 and TRBJ2-2; 9 bases are a match to TRBD1. The CDR3 covers 17 residues. The junction had 11 bases not matched to a gene; V was cut back by 3 bases and J by 5 bases. Germline CDR1 and CDR2: SGHRS and YFSETQ. CDR3 sequence (DNA): TGCGCCAGCAGCTGCCACCCTTGTGGACAGGGGACCGGGGAGCTGTTTTTT. Residues: CASSCHPCGQGTGELFF. The variable domain in full, completed from reference TRBV5-1 and TRBJ2-2, reads KAGVTQTPRYLIKTRGQQVTLSCSPISGHRSVSWYQQTPGQGLQFLFEYFSETQRNKGNFPGRFSGRQFSNSRSEMNVSTLELGDSALYLCASSCHPCGQGTGELFFGEGSRLTVL.

In this sample, this clone turned up once. The genes are TRBV24-1 and TRBJ2-1; possible D gene TRBD1, 6 bases. The CDR3 is 17 residues long. V was shortened by 7 bases and J by 5 bases, with 23 bases between the two germline ends. From germline, CDR1 is KGHDR and CDR2 SFDVKD. The CDR3 sequence: CATRGAWTLTRHNEQFF. In nucleotides, the CDR3 is TGTGCCACCAGGGGGGCGTGGACGTTAACACGTCACAATGAGCAGTTCTTC.

Remarks on this clone: In the same sample, other DNA sequences code for this CDR3. V and J are TRBV4-1 and TRBJ2-5, with a tentative D call TRBD1 (5 bases). In germline, CDR1 is MGHRA, CDR2 YSYEKL. The CDR3 covers 16 residues. The V end was cut by 4 bases, the J end by 4 bases, with 19 bases between. CDR3 DNA sequence: TGCGCCAGCAGCCCGGACGGTGGGAAAAGGGGAGAGACCCAGTACTTC. Its translation: CASSPDGGKRGETQYF.

This chain links TRBV6-1 with TRBJ2-1; tentative D call: TRBD2 (6 bases). CDR1 MNHNS and CDR2 SASEGT come from the germline V gene. Trimming cost V 1 base and J 2 bases, with 9 bases left between them. This CDR3 contains 15 residues. CDR3 in amino acids: CASSEGTSPYNEQFF. The CDR3 DNA reads as TGTGCCAGCAGTGAAGGAACTAGCCCCTACAATGAGCAGTTCTTC.

The CDR3: CASSQQETQYF. The CDR3, as DNA: TGTGCCAGCAGTCAACAAGAGACCCAGTACTTC. This rearrangement joins TRBV12-3 or TRBV12-4 to TRBJ2-5; D gene uncertain. The CDR3 length is 11 residues. The V and J ends lost 5 bases and 2 bases respectively, with 3 bases between them.

The chain combines TRBV29-1 with TRBJ1-6; 7 bases match TRBD1. Germline V lookup: CDR1 SQVTM, CDR2 ANQGSEA. The CDR3 loop spans 13 amino acids. The junction had 5 bases not matched to a gene; V was cut back by 5 bases and J by 7 bases. The CDR3 sequence: CSVRTGYNSPLHF. The CDR3 DNA follows: TGCAGCGTTAGGACAGGTTACAATTCACCCCTCCACTTT.